The rows below give T cell receptor beta chains drawn from one sample of a study of regulatory T cells in long-lasting Graves disease. TCRdb processed the multiplex PCR reads anew with MiXCR; each CDR3 protein has one entry. The sample yields roughly 500,000 distinct CDR3 sequences, 20% to 25% seen once. The sample in question was peripheral blood mononuclear cells (PBMCs), obtained when the disease was refractory, from a patient treated with antithyroid drugs. These receptors were taken from a female donor with Graves disease. Both conserved end residues are part of each CDR3. A D gene is named only where the DNA matches it firmly. The size of a clone is reported for some rows only, either as once, few or many, or as a class for expanded clones.

many,16,TRBJ1-5,TRBV7-2,-,CASSFFGGTGYQPQHF,TGTGCCAGCAGCTTCTTTGGTGGAACTGGCTATCAGCCCCAGCATTTT
many,15,TRBJ1-4,TRBV5-6,-,CASSLAVETNEKLFF,TGTGCCAGCAGCTTGGCCGTGGAGACTAATGAAAAACTGTTTTTT
many,14,TRBJ1-2,TRBV7-2,-,CASSSRRTSEGYTF,TGTGCCAGCAGCTCTAGGAGGACATCCGAGGGCTACACCTTC
few,17,TRBJ2-1,TRBV20-1,TRBD1,CSARNTGAVSSYNEQFF,TGCAGTGCTAGGAATACAGGGGCCGTCAGCTCCTACAATGAGCAGTTCTTC
many,12,TRBJ2-1,TRBV2,-,CASSRTDNEQFF,TGTGCCAGCAGTCGGACAGACAATGAGCAGTTCTTC
few,14,TRBJ2-7,TRBV7-2,-,CASSLVPGVYEQYF,TGTGCCAGCAGCTTAGTCCCTGGGGTCTACGAGCAGTACTTC
few,11,TRBJ2-2,TRBV29-1,-,CSVEGTGELFF,TGCAGCGTTGAGGGAACGGGGGAGCTGTTTTTT
-,15,TRBJ1-3,TRBV11-2,-,CASSFGRFSGNTIYF,TGTGCCAGCAGCTTCGGACGGTTCTCTGGAAACACCATATATTTT
few,13,TRBJ1-1,TRBV18,-,CASSKDQDTEAFF,TGTGCCAGCTCAAAGGACCAGGACACTGAAGCTTTCTTT
-,15,TRBJ2-7,TRBV7-8,-,CASSLQRIAWWEQYF,TGTGCCAGCAGCTTACAGCGAATCGCGTGGTGGGAGCAGTACTTC
many,11,TRBJ1-1,TRBV28,-,CASPTGTEAFF,TGTGCCAGCCCCACAGGAACTGAAGCTTTCTTT
many,18,TRBJ1-5,TRBV12-3/TRBV12-4,-,CASSFGDGGFLSNQPQHF,TGTGCCAGCAGTTTCGGTGATGGGGGATTCCTCAGCAATCAGCCCCAGCATTTT
many,11,TRBJ2-7,TRBV12-3/TRBV12-4,-,CASSLNREQYF,TGTGCCAGCAGTTTGAACAGGGAGCAGTACTTC
-,15,TRBJ2-2,TRBV10-3,TRBD2,CAISLLAGVTGELFF,TGTGCCATCAGTCTACTAGCGGGGGTGACCGGGGAGCTGTTTTTT
-,16,TRBJ1-5,TRBV19,-,CASSIDFRERNQPQHF,TGTGCCAGTAGTATAGATTTTCGAGAGCGCAATCAGCCCCAGCATTTT
few,14,TRBJ2-5,TRBV6-1,TRBD1,CASSEATGLETQYF,TGTGCCAGCAGTGAAGCGACAGGGTTGGAGACCCAGTACTTC
-,13,TRBJ2-2,TRBV30,-,CAWSGQNTGELFF,TGTGCCTGGAGTGGGCAAAACACCGGGGAGCTGTTTTTT
-,16,TRBJ2-2,TRBV7-8,-,CASSLRSDNKAGELFF,TGTGCCAGCAGCCTTAGGTCGGACAACAAAGCCGGGGAGCTGTTTTTT
-,14,TRBJ1-5,TRBV6-5,-,CASSYGTPDQPQHF,TGTGCCAGCAGTTACGGGACGCCAGATCAGCCCCAGCATTTT
few,13,TRBJ2-4,TRBV3-1,-,CASSQDWGDIQYF,TGTGCCAGCAGTCAAGATTGGGGGGACATTCAGTACTTC
few,17,TRBJ1-5,TRBV18,TRBD1,CASSTTPPTGEGQPQHF,TGTGCCAGCTCGACCACCCCCCCGACAGGGGAAGGACAGCCCCAGCATTTT
few,17,TRBJ1-2,TRBV7-2,TRBD1,CASRTGGPNGMSYGYTF,TGTGCCAGCAGGACAGGGGGCCCTAACGGTATGAGCTATGGCTACACCTTC
few,16,TRBJ1-1,TRBV13,-,CASSLGAWAGNTEAFF,TGTGCCAGCAGCTTAGGGGCGTGGGCAGGGAACACTGAAGCTTTCTTT
-,14,TRBJ1-1,TRBV6-1,TRBD1,CASRATGRDTEAFF,TGTGCCAGCAGAGCGACAGGGAGGGACACTGAAGCTTTCTTT
many,16,TRBJ1-2,TRBV19,-,CASSIVAGRGSNGYTF,TGTGCCAGTAGTATAGTCGCTGGAAGGGGGTCCAATGGCTACACCTTC
few,15,TRBJ2-7,TRBV11-2,TRBD2,CASSSGTRGFHEQYF,TGTGCCAGCAGCTCCGGGACTAGAGGATTCCACGAGCAGTACTTC
many,16,TRBJ2-5,TRBV19,TRBD2,CASSNFIAGVGKTQYF,TGTGCCAGTAGTAATTTCATAGCGGGAGTGGGGAAGACCCAGTACTTC
few,15,TRBJ2-5,TRBV2,TRBD2,CASRGLAGVGETQYF,TGTGCCAGCAGGGGCCTAGCGGGGGTCGGAGAGACCCAGTACTTC
-,15,TRBJ1-1,TRBV19,-,CASSYSPPGDTEAFF,TGTGCCAGTAGTTACTCACCTCCAGGAGACACTGAAGCTTTCTTT
few,16,TRBJ2-2,TRBV6-1,-,CASRGSGPPNTGELFF,TGTGCCAGCAGAGGCTCGGGACCACCGAACACCGGGGAGCTGTTTTTT
many,15,TRBJ1-5,TRBV6-1,-,CASSPGTAFRQPQHF,TGTGCCAGCAGTCCCGGGACGGCCTTCAGGCAGCCCCAGCATTTT
few,13,TRBJ1-5,TRBV3-1,-,CASSVDGVLPQHF,TGTGCCAGCAGCGTCGACGGAGTTCTTCCCCAGCATTTT
few,16,TRBJ1-4,TRBV20-1,TRBD1,CSARGFGGTGLEKLFF,TGCAGTGCTAGAGGGTTTGGGGGGACAGGCCTCGAAAAACTGTTTTTT
few,18,TRBJ1-3,TRBV11-2,-,CASSLLPMTGAGGNTIYF,TGTGCCAGCAGCTTACTTCCGATGACAGGAGCGGGTGGAAACACCATATATTTT
-,13,TRBJ1-2,TRBV6-2/TRBV6-3,-,CASSYGGLDGYTF,TGTGCCAGCAGTTACGGGGGATTGGATGGCTACACCTTC
few,12,TRBJ1-1,TRBV5-6,-,CASSLEGYPAFF,TGTGCCAGCAGCTTGGAGGGGTATCCGGCTTTCTTT
many,11,TRBJ2-5,TRBV10-3,TRBD1,CAIGQAGTQYF,TGTGCCATCGGACAGGCTGGGACCCAGTACTTC
-,15,TRBJ2-1,TRBV20-1,TRBD2,CSARDLAGFTNEQFF,TGCAGTGCTAGAGATTTAGCGGGATTCACCAATGAGCAGTTCTTC
few,16,TRBJ1-4,TRBV5-6,-,CASSPSGTPAGGKLFF,TGTGCCAGCAGCCCTTCCGGGACACCAGCCGGGGGTAAACTGTTTTTT
many,11,TRBJ1-2,TRBV6-1,-,CASSEYYGYTF,TGTGCCAGCAGCGAGTACTATGGCTACACCTTC
-,13,TRBJ2-2,TRBV20-1,-,CSAERPLSGELFF,TGCAGTGCGGAAAGGCCCCTCTCCGGGGAGCTGTTTTTT
-,16,TRBJ2-4,TRBV28,-,CASIHRGARSKNIQYF,TGTGCCAGCATCCACCGGGGGGCTCGGTCCAAAAACATTCAGTACTTC
many,15,TRBJ2-2,TRBV2,-,CASSEWVPDTGELFF,TGTGCCAGCAGTGAATGGGTCCCTGACACCGGGGAGCTGTTTTTT
many,13,TRBJ1-2,TRBV11-2,TRBD1,CASSQRQGGGYTF,TGTGCCAGCAGCCAACGACAGGGCGGTGGCTACACCTTC
-,14,TRBJ2-7,TRBV29-1,-,CSVVVSSSSGEQYF,TGCAGCGTTGTTGTGAGTAGCAGTTCGGGAGAGCAGTACTTC
many,14,TRBJ2-7,TRBV12-3/TRBV12-4,-,CASSMTGEGYEQYF,TGTGCCAGCAGTATGACAGGGGAGGGCTACGAGCAGTACTTC
many,12,TRBJ2-7,TRBV19,-,CASSGPFYEQYF,TGTGCCAGTTCCGGGCCATTCTACGAGCAGTACTTC
many,16,TRBJ2-2,TRBV12-3/TRBV12-4,-,CASSLGVYANTGELFF,TGTGCCAGCAGTTTAGGGGTATACGCGAACACCGGGGAGCTGTTTTTT